This T cell receptor beta chain was identified during a study of shared T cell receptors in the human thymus. Clones were sequenced by immunoSEQ multiplex PCR, and TCRdb holds only the in-frame ones, with some missing. Counted here are about 610,000 clones, roughly 90% occurring once; the ten biggest clones make up 0.0085% to 0.012%. Germline CDR1 reads MDHEN; CDR2 reads SYDVKM. V gave up 8 bases and J gave up 0 bases; unmatched junction bases: 4. The CDR3 totals 15 residues. The sample also formed part of further work on human thymus T cells.

This clonotype was sampled from a boy in the first two years of life with a congenital heart defect. The sequencing input was thymocytes. The chain recombines TRBV28 with TRBJ2-7; 13 nucleotides line up with TRBD2. CDR3 in DNA: TGTGCCAGCGGACTAGCGGGAGTCGCCTCCTACGAGCAGTACTTC. Translating it yields CASGLAGVASYEQYF.